This T cell receptor (beta chain) is from a study of blood T cell repertoires in COVID-19. Background on the study: From T cells, B-cell-depleted T cells, or PBMCs came the material, which was cDNA or gDNA.

Only in-frame clones appear in the TCRdb table, and some are missing; sequencing was by immunoSEQ multiplex PCR. The data contain 180,000 or so clones, about 86% of them singletons. Germline CDR1 and CDR2: PRHDT and FYEKMQ (reference sequence). V was clipped by 5 bases and J by 4 bases, with 17 bases between them. This CDR3 spans 15 amino acids. The sequence was collected from a woman aged 50 to 60 in a cohort exposed to, infected with or recovered from COVID-19 (not recorded which). This chain uses TRBV13 with TRBJ1-1; weak D call: TRBD1 (6 bases). Sequencing was carried out using PBMCs or T cells enriched from blood (not recorded which). The CDR3 protein is CASSRQDGGGTEAFF. The CDR3 nucleotides read TGTGCCAGCAGCCGACAGGACGGTGGGGGCACTGAAGCTTTCTTT.